This T cell receptor beta chain comes out of a study of blood T cells in healthy people across ages. General study results and limits: PBMCs that were unsorted prevented a conclusive naive versus antigen-experienced comparison. Per-million-T-cell TCR beta diversity fell roughly linearly with age.

Germline CDR1 and CDR2: SGHDN and FVKESK. The CDR3 loop spans 18 amino acids. V was clipped by 1 base and J by 1 base; unmatched bases: 11. Primers used in a second PCR of roughly 6 to 11 cycles were a sample-barcoded 5' primer and a J-beta primer mix. From the 5' RACE reads, TCRdb called clonotypes with MiXCR, one entry per CDR3 protein. This sample has about 780,000 distinct CDR3 sequences, with 35% to 50% found just once. Healthy Caucasians from Russia aged roughly 6 to 95 served as donors. Each sample gave at least 6.5 million isolated PBMCs. Of note for this clonotype: What it recognizes is unknown.

The J gene is TRBJ2-7, the V gene TRBV14; 9 bases are a match to TRBD2. The sequenced sample consisted of blood. The TCR originated in an elderly man in good health. The CDR3 sequence: CASSQAPKISGRSYEQYF. DNA for the CDR3: TGTGCCAGCAGCCAAGCTCCGAAAATCAGCGGGAGGTCCTACGAGCAGTACTTC.